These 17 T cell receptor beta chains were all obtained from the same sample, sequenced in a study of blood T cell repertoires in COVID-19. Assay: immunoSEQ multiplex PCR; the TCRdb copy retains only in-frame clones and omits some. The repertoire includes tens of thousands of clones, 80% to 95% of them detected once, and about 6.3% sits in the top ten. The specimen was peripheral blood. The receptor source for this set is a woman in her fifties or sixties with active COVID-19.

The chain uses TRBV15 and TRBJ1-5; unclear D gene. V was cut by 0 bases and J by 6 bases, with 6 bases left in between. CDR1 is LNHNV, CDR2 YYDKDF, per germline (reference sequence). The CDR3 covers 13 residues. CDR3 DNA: TGTGCCACCAGCAGAGATCCTCGTCAGCCCCAGCATTTT. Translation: CATSRDPRQPQHF. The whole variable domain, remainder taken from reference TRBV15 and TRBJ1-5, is DAMVIQNPRYQVTQFGKPVTLSCSQTLNHNVMYWYQQKSSQAPKLLFHYYDKDFNNEADTPDNFQSRRPNTSFCFLDIRSPGLGDTAMYLCATSRDPRQPQHFGDGTRLSIL.

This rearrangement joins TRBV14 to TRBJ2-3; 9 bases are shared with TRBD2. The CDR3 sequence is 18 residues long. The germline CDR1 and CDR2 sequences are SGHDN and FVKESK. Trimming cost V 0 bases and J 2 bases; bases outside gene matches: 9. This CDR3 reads CASSQDGSRTSDTDTQYF. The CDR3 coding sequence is TGTGCCAGCAGCCAAGATGGGAGTAGGACTAGCGACACAGATACGCAGTATTTT.

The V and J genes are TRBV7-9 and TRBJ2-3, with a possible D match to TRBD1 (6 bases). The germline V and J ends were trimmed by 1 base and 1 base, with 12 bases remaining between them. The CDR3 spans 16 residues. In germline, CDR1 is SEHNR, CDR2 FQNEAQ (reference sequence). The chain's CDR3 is CASSLDRAEGTDTQYF. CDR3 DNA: TGTGCCAGCAGCTTAGACAGGGCGGAAGGCACAGATACGCAGTATTTT.

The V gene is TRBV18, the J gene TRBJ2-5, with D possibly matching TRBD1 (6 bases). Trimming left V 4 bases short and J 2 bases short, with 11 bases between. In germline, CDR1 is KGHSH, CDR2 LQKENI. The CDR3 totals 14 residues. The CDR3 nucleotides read TGTGCCAGCTCACGGCGGACAGATCAAGAGACCCAGTACTTC. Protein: CASSRRTDQETQYF.

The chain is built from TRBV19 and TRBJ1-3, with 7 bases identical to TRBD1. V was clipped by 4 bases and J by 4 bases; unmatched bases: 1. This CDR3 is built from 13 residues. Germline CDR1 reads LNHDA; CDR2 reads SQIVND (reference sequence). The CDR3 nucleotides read TGTGCCAGTAGTACGGACAGGGGAAACACCATATATTTT. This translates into CASSTDRGNTIYF.

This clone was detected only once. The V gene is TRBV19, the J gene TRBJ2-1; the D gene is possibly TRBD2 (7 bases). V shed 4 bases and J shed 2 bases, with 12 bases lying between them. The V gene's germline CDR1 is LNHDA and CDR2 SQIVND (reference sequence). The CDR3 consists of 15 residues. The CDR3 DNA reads TGTGCCAGTAGTAGGGGGGGGACAACCTACAATGAGCAGTTCTTC. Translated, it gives CASSRGGTTYNEQFF.

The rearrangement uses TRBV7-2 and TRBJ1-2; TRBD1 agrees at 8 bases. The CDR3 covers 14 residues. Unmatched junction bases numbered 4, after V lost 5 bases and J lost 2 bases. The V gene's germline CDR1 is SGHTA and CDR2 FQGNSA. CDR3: CASSPRTGNYGYTF. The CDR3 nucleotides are TGTGCCAGCAGCCCCCGGACAGGGAACTATGGCTACACCTTC.

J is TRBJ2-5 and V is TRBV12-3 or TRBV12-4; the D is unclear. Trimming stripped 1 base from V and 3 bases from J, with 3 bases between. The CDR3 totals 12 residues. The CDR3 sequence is CASSLVEETQYF. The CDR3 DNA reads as TGTGCCAGCAGTTTAGTCGAAGAGACCCAGTACTTC.

The CDR3 spells CASSVEGHEGQPQHF. The CDR3 DNA reads as TGTGCCAGCAGCGTAGAGGGACACGAAGGTCAGCCCCAGCATTTT. This chain connects TRBV9 to TRBJ1-5, with D possibly TRBD1 on 6 matching bases. The V and J ends lost 0 bases and 6 bases respectively, with 13 bases between them. The germline V gene has CDR1 SGDLS and CDR2 YYNGEE. The CDR3 runs 15 residues.

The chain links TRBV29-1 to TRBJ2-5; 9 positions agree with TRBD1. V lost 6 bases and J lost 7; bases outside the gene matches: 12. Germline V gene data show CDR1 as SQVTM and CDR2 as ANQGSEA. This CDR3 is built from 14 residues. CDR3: CSVWTGAGVRTQYF. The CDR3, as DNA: TGCAGCGTATGGACAGGGGCTGGGGTTCGGACCCAGTACTTC.

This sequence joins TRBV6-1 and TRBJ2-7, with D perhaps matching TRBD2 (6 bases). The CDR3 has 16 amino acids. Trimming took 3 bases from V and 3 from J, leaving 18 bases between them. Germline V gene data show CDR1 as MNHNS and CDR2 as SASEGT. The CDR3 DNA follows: TGTGCCAGCAGTGACGCGGGGTCGGGCCTGAACTACGAGCAGTACTTC. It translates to CASSDAGSGLNYEQYF.

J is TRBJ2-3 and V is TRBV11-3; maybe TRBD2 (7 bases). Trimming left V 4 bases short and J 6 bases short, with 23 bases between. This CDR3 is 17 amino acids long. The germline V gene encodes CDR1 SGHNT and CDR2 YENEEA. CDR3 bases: TGTGCCAGCAGCTCCCGATGGGGACGGGGGGACACGGATACGCAGTATTTT. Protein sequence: CASSSRWGRGDTDTQYF.

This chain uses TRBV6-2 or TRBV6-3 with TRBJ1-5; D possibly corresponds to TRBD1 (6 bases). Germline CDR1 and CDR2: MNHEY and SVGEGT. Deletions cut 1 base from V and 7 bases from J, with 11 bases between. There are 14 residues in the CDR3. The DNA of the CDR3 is TGTGCCAGCAGTTACTTTACAGGGCAACAGCCCCAGCATTTT. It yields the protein CASSYFTGQQPQHF.

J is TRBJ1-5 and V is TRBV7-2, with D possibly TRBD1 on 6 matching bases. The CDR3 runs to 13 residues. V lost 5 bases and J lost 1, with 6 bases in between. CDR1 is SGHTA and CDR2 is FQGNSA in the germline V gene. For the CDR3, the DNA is TGTGCCAGCAGCAGGGGGAGCAATCAGCCCCAGCATTTT. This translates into CASSRGSNQPQHF. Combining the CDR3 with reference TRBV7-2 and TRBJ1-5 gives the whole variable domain GAGVSQSPSNKVTEKGKDVELRCDPISGHTALYWYRQSLGQGLEFLIYFQGNSAPDKSGLPSDRFSAERTGGSVSTLTIQRTQQEDSAVYLCASSRGSNQPQHFGDGTRLSIL.

The CDR3 loop reads CASSLDSRTGYGYTF. Here the CDR3 DNA reads TGTGCCAGCAGTCTGGACTCCCGTACCGGCTATGGCTACACCTTC. V usage is TRBV2 and J usage is TRBJ1-2; D gene uncertain. The V end lost 5 bases, the J end lost 4 bases, and 17 bases lay between the germline ends. This CDR3 is built from 15 residues. Germline CDR1 is SNHLY and CDR2 is FYNNEI.

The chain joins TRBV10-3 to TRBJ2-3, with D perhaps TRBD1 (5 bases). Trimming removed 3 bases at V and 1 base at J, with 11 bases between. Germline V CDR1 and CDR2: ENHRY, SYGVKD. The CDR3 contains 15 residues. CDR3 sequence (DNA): TGTGCCATCAGTGACGGAAAAGGGGGCACAGATACGCAGTATTTT. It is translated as CAISDGKGGTDTQYF.

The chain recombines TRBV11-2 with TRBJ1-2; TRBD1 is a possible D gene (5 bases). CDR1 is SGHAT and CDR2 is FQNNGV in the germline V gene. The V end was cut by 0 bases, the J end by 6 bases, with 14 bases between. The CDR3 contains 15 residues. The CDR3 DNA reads TGTGCCAGCAGCTTAGATTTCGGGGGGAGGGATGGCTACACCTTC. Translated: CASSLDFGGRDGYTF.